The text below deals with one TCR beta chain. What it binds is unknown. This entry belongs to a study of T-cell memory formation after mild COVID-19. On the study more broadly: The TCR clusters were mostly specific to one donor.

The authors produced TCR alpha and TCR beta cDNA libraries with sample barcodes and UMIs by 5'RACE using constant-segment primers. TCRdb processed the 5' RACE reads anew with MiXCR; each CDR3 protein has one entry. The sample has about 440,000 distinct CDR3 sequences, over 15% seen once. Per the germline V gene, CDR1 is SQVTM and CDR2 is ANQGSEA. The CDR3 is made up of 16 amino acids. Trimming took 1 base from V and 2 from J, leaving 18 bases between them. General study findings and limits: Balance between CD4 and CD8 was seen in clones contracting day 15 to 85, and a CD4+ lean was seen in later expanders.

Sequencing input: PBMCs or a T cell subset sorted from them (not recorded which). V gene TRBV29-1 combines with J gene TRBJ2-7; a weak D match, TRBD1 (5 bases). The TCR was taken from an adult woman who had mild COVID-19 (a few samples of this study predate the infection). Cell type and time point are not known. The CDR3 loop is CSVEGTLDRLTYEQYF. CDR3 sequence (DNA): TGCAGCGTTGAAGGGACACTGGACCGCCTCACCTACGAGCAGTACTTC.